This T cell receptor (beta chain) originates from a study of a mutant IDH1 vaccine in newly diagnosed glioma. Whole-study results and caveats: Vaccination induced immune responses in approximately 93% of patients.

The germline CDR1 and CDR2 sequences are MNHNY and SVGAGI (reference sequence). CDR3 length equals 11 residues. Deletions cut 2 bases from V and 5 bases from J, with 4 bases between. The table came from immunoSEQ multiplex PCR; TCRdb's copy has only in-frame clones and leaves some out. The sample contains tens of thousands of clones, about four fifths of which appear only once. On this clone itself: Its antigen is not known.

As to time point: week 35, safety follow-up. Vaccination comprised doses that each held 300 ug of mutant IDH1 20-mer peptide, plus topical imiquimod. New WHO grade 3 or 4 IDH1-mutant, ATRX-lost astrocytomas were present in all donors. This receptor was taken from a man aged 40-49 years with glioma. Some clones in this sample may be carry-over from other donors' samples. The material sequenced was PBMCs, taken from a glioma patient whose treatment included an IDH1 peptide vaccine. The genes are TRBV6-6 and TRBJ2-7; D is undetermined. This CDR3 reads CASSYGDEQYF. The CDR3 DNA sequence: TGTGCCAGCAGTTACGGGGACGAGCAGTACTTC.